Sequencing of this TCR beta chain was carried out in a study listed by TCRdb under 2016. The library was prepared using RT-PCR. This sample was sequenced with an Illumina MiSeq. In TCRdb, the public reads were trimmed at Q25 with fastp and aligned with MiXCR, with productive beta chains retained. Every entry covers one CDR3 protein and lists the most common genes and DNA from its rows. The table for this sample lists 550,000 to 750,000 distinct CDR3 sequences; approximately 15% of them were counted only once. 3.6% of the sample is in the top ten clones. V and J are trimmed by 1 base and 5 bases, and the gene matches miss 3 bases of the junction. The CDR1 and CDR2 encoded by the germline V gene are SGHAT and FQNNGV. Including the terminal cysteine and phenylalanine, the CDR3 comprises 14 residues. CDR3 DNA is the only sequence kept; it has 42 bases, read in frame from the first base. With respect to this clonotype: Its target antigen remains unknown. No quality values exist for individual bases; no much larger clone is one base distant.

Input material: memory CD4+ T cells from blood. The receptor was derived from a female donor in good health, serving as a healthy control. The receptor chain draws on TRBV11-2 and TRBJ2-7, and 9 junctional nucleotides match TRBD1. The CDR3 reads CASSLVGQGDEQYF. The nucleotide sequence reads as follows: TGTGCCAGCAGCTTAGTGGGACAGGGCGACGAGCAGTACTTC.